The 7 T cell receptor beta chains listed next were all sequenced from one sample in a study of beta chain features in type 1 diabetes. Expressed TCRB transcripts were sequenced because the entire RNA isolate underwent reverse transcription. Clones were sequenced by immunoSEQ multiplex PCR, and TCRdb holds only the in-frame ones, with some missing. The data contain about 350,000 clones, about 20% of them singletons. Sequenced sample: naive CD4+ T cells from blood. Receptors originate from a woman between 18 and 29 years old in good health.

This clone has a handful of counts. The CDR3: CASSLRGLAVPNADTQYF. CDR3 bases: TGTGCCAGCAGCTTAAGAGGACTAGCGGTCCCCAACGCGGATACGCAGTATTTT. The chain uses TRBV11-2 and TRBJ2-3, with 10 nucleotides matching TRBD2. The J segment lost 6 bases and the V segment lost 2 bases, leaving 14 bases of the junction unmatched. The CDR3 has 18 residues. Germline V gene sequence: CDR1 SGHAT, CDR2 FQNNGV.

J is TRBJ2-7 and V is TRBV2; unclear D gene. Germline V gives CDR1 SNHLY, CDR2 FYNNEI. V was cut by 3 bases and J by 6 bases, with 6 bases left in between. This CDR3 has 11 amino acids. This CDR3 is CASSERSEQYF. The CDR3 DNA sequence: TGTGCCAGCAGTGAGAGGAGCGAGCAGTACTTC.

The genes are TRBV30 and TRBJ1-2; TRBD1 is a possible D gene (6 bases). V lost 5 bases, J lost 4 bases, and 20 bases lay in between. Per germline, CDR1 GTSNPN and CDR2 SVGIG (reference sequence). CDR3 size: 15 residues. CDR3 region: CAWLAGGRVSYGYTF. The CDR3 coding sequence is TGTGCCTGGCTCGCTGGGGGCAGGGTTAGCTATGGCTACACCTTC.

The chain joins TRBV29-1 to TRBJ1-2; D call uncertain. CDR3 length: 11 amino acids. V gave up 5 bases and J gave up 6 bases, with 10 bases separating them. Germline V gene lookup returns CDR1 SQVTM and CDR2 ANQGSEA. CDR3 protein: CSVTAYNGYTF. Here the CDR3 DNA reads TGCAGCGTTACAGCATATAATGGCTACACCTTC.

The chain links TRBV19 to TRBJ2-3; 7 nucleotides align to TRBD1. Germline CDR1 LNHDA, CDR2 SQIVND (reference sequence). V shed 3 bases, J shed 6 bases, and the junction held 9 bases outside the gene matches. The CDR3 consists of 15 residues. The DNA for the CDR3 is TGTGCCAGTAGTATCCAGGGACAGAGGGGCGATACGCAGTATTTT. Amino acid sequence: CASSIQGQRGDTQYF.

The V call is TRBV29-1, the J call TRBJ2-7; D unresolved. V lost 4 bases and J lost 6, with 16 bases in between. Germline V gene sequence: CDR1 SQVTM, CDR2 ANQGSEA. The CDR3 is 13 amino acids. The CDR3 sequence: CSVGGLKRGEQYF. Here the CDR3 DNA reads TGCAGCGTTGGAGGTCTAAAGAGAGGCGAGCAGTACTTC.

This clone was recorded a few times. This rearrangement joins TRBV5-8 to TRBJ2-5; 10 bases are a match to TRBD2. The CDR3 totals 18 residues. Germline assignment: CDR1 SGHTS and CDR2 YDEGEE. Losses at the gene ends were 0 bases for V and 5 bases for J; bases not matched to a gene: 13. In nucleotides, the CDR3 is TGTGCCAGCAGCTTGGCTGCCCTAGCGGGAGCTCCCGGCGAGACCCAGTACTTC. Translated: CASSLAALAGAPGETQYF.